These 11 T cell receptor beta chains share one sample of origin, sequenced in a study of human T cells and chemical hapten exposure. One entry per CDR3 protein, called by TCRdb with MiXCR from the RACE reads. This sample carries about 26,000 distinct CDR3 sequences, more than 8% of them seen once, and the ten largest clones take approximately 6.9%. This sample's time point: patch test 2, 6 weeks after DPC sensitization. Treatment of the sample: therapeutic diphenylcyclopropenone sensitization with weekly scalp DPC. Sequencing used whole blood, obtained in connection with sensitization to the hapten diphenylcyclopropenone (DPC). The receptor source for this set is a man aged 25-45 years with alopecia areata. Some clones in this sample may be carry-over from other donors' samples.

J is TRBJ2-5 and V is TRBV5-1, with TRBD2 matching 10 bases. Germline V CDR1 and CDR2: SGHRS, YFSETQ. The V segment lost 2 bases and the J segment 3 bases; nucleotides outside the gene matches: 1. The CDR3 contains 14 residues. CDR3 sequence (DNA): TGCGCCAGCAGCTTCGGACTAGCGGAAGAGACCCAGTACTTC. Translation: CASSFGLAEETQYF.

The chain employs TRBV21-1 and TRBJ1-2. TRBV21-1 is assigned pseudogene status. This CDR3 is built from 13 residues. The DNA for the CDR3 is TGTGCCAGCAGCATCGGCAGCTCCTATGGCTACACCTTC. Its translation is CASSIGSSYGYTF.

Ten or more counts support this clonotype. The chain has TRBV12-3 or TRBV12-4 and TRBJ1-4; D perhaps matches TRBD1 (5 bases). The CDR3 totals 14 residues. V lost 6 bases and J lost 7, with 15 bases in between. DNA for the CDR3: TGTGCCAGCAGAGGGACCCTAGACGGTGAAAAACTGTTTTTT. This gives the protein CASRGTLDGEKLFF.

In its sample, this clonotype was seen a few times. The J gene is TRBJ2-1, the V gene TRBV6-2 or TRBV6-3, with D maybe TRBD1 (5 bases). V was pared by 9 bases and J by 4 bases, with 10 bases between. Germline CDR1 and CDR2: MNHEY and SVGEGT. The CDR3 is made up of 12 amino acids. CDR3 nucleotides: TGTGCCAGTCATTACAGGTACAATGAGCAGTTCTTC. It specifies CASHYRYNEQFF.

This clonotype qualifies as medium-sized. The CDR3, as DNA: TGTGCCAGTATCCCTAACAACCCGAGCTCCTACAATGAGCAGTTCTTC. This translates into CASIPNNPSSYNEQFF. The V and J genes are TRBV19 and TRBJ2-1; D unclear. The CDR3 contains 16 residues. The germline V gene has CDR1 LNHDA and CDR2 SQIVND (reference sequence). V lost 7 bases and J lost 0, with 16 bases in between.

This clonotype was seen more than once but under ten times. The V call is TRBV5-1, the J call TRBJ1-2, with unresolved D. CDR3 size: 15 residues. The V gene lost 0 bases and the J gene lost 2 bases, with 11 bases spanning the gap. Germline V gives CDR1 SGHRS, CDR2 YFSETQ. CDR3 coding DNA: TGCGCCAGCAGCTTGGAACTTGCGGCGAACTATGGCTACACCTTC. Translation gives CASSLELAANYGYTF.

This clonotype was picked up a small number of times. CDR3: CASSQLTSKNEQFF. The CDR3 DNA sequence: TGTGCCAGCAGCCAACTGACTAGCAAGAATGAGCAGTTCTTC. The chain has TRBV2 and TRBJ2-1, with 7 bases matching TRBD2. The V and J ends lost 6 bases and 7 bases, in that order; junction bases with no gene match: 9. The germline gives CDR1 SNHLY, CDR2 FYNNEI. The CDR3 runs 14 residues.

This clonotype was detected ten times or more. The chain couples TRBV3-1 to TRBJ1-2, with D possibly matching TRBD1 (5 bases). Deletions cut 7 bases from V and 5 bases from J, with 17 bases between. From germline, CDR1 is LGHDT and CDR2 YNNKEL (reference sequence). The CDR3 is made up of 14 amino acids. The DNA for the CDR3 is TGTGCCAGCACCACAACTAACCGACAGTATGGCTACACCTTC. It codes for CASTTTNRQYGYTF.

This clonotype was found many times. The rearrangement links TRBV18 to TRBJ2-7; D remains ambiguous. Germline-derived CDR1 and CDR2 are KGHSH and LQKENI. CDR3 size: 14 residues. Trimming took 0 bases from V and 2 from J, leaving 8 bases between them. The CDR3 coding sequence is TGTGCCAGCTCACCACCGACCCTCACCTACGAGCAGTACTTC. Encoded protein: CASSPPTLTYEQYF.

By sample share, this clonotype is medium-sized. The rearrangement uses TRBV28 and TRBJ1-6; D uncertain. The CDR3 has 13 residues. Per the germline V gene, CDR1 is MDHEN and CDR2 is SYDVKM. V dropped 6 bases and J dropped 7 bases, with 10 bases sitting between them. The CDR3 DNA is TGTGCCAGCAGGGGCTCGAGCAATTCACCCCTCCACTTT. This sequence encodes CASRGSSNSPLHF.

J is TRBJ2-3 and V is TRBV6-6; D possibly corresponds to TRBD1 (5 bases). CDR3 length equals 13 residues. Germline CDR1 and CDR2: MNHNY and SVGAGI (reference sequence). The ends were cut back, 7 bases at V and 1 base at J, with 9 bases in the middle. The CDR3, as DNA: TGTGCCAGCACAGGGTCCGGCACAGATACGCAGTATTTT. Amino acids: CASTGSGTDTQYF.